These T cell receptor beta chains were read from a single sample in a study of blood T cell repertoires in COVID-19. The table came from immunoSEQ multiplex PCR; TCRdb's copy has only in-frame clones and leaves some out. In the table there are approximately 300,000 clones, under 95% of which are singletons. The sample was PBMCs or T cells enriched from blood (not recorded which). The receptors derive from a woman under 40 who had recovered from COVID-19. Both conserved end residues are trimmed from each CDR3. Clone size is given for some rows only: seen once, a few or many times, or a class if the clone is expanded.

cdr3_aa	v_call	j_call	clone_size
ASSHRGQGGNEQF	TRBV7-9	TRBJ2-1	NA
ASSLAGGQYNEQF	TRBV5-4	TRBJ2-1	NA
ASSLQGNQPQH	TRBV7-8	TRBJ1-5	NA
ASALSSGYTDTQY	TRBV28	TRBJ2-3	NA
ASSTKVGGPANYGYT	TRBV5-1	TRBJ1-2	NA
ASSDLGTSTNEQF	TRBV6-4	TRBJ2-1	NA
ASSTGQGRDYGYT	TRBV11-2	TRBJ1-2	NA
ARAHGSPLH	TRBV12-5	TRBJ1-6	NA
ASSLAAPGGYGYT	TRBV7-2	TRBJ1-2	NA
ASSSAGTGGSEQY	TRBV28	TRBJ2-7	NA
ASSISRGVNTEAF	TRBV19	TRBJ1-1	once
SVGAPREQY	TRBV29-1	TRBJ2-7	NA
ASSREPGDTQY	TRBV27	TRBJ2-3	NA
ATSGSPGQAVSGNQPQH	TRBV24-1	TRBJ1-5	NA
ASSALGSLADTQY	TRBV5-4	TRBJ2-3	NA
ASSAPTPQETQY	TRBV5-1	TRBJ2-5	NA
ASGTGLSGANVLT	TRBV7-7	TRBJ2-6	few
ASSLSLGGQETQY	TRBV28	TRBJ2-5	NA
ALGQVGGNTIY	TRBV30	TRBJ1-3	once
ASRDRGTNEKLF	TRBV6-5	TRBJ1-4	NA
ASSVLAGGGAFGEQF	TRBV13	TRBJ2-1	NA
SSGGYTEAF	TRBV29-1	TRBJ1-1	NA